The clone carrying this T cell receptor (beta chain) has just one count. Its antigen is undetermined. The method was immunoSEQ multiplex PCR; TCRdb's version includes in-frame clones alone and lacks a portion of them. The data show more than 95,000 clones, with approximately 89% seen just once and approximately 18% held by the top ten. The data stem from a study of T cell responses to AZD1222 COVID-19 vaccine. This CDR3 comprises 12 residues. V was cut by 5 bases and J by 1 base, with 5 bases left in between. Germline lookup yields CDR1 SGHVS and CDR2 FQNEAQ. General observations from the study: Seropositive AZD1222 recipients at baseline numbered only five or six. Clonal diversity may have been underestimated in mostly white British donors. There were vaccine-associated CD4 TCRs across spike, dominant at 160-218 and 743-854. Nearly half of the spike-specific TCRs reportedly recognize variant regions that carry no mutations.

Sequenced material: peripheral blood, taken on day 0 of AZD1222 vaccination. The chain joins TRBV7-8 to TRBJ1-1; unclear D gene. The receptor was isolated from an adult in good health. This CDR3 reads CASSPKNTEAFF. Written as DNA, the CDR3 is TGTGCCAGCAGCCCCAAGAACACTGAAGCTTTCTTT.